This T cell receptor (beta chain) was identified during a study of molecular identifiers for immune sequencing clone quantification. Looking at the study overall: Four portions were sequenced after RNA from about 20,000 or 100,000 naive CD8 cells was split five ways in replicates.

TCRdb re-called the PCR reads with MiXCR, one entry per CDR3 protein. Of roughly 320,000 distinct CDR3 sequences listed, around a fifth are singletons. Findings and caveats of the study: About a million naive cells reportedly did not prevent detection of spiked Jurkat TCR RNA from one cell.

To note about this clonotype: Antigen specificity is unknown.

V gave up 1 base and J gave up 5 bases, with 12 bases separating them. Germline V gene lookup returns CDR1 MGHRA and CDR2 YSYEKL. The CDR3 covers 15 residues. This clonotype was obtained from a human donor in good health. Some libraries in this study had Jurkat cell RNA spiked in. The sequenced sample consisted of naive CD8+ T cells from blood, with Jurkat cell RNA spiked in. Subset denoted: FACS-sorted CD8+CD4-CCR7+CD45RA+ naive T cells. This chain uses TRBV4-1 with TRBJ1-5, with D perhaps TRBD1 (6 bases). CDR3 sequence: CASSQGTGAYQPQHF. CDR3 nucleotide sequence: TGCGCCAGCAGCCAAGGAACGGGGGCCTATCAGCCCCAGCATTTT.